These T cell receptor beta chains were read from a single sample in a study of blood T cell repertoires in COVID-19. Sequenced by immunoSEQ multiplex PCR; TCRdb stores in-frame clones only, minus some. This table holds 250,000 to 300,000 clones, less than 90% found once. The specimen sequenced was peripheral blood. The receptor set was obtained from a woman younger than 45 with COVID-19, enrolled during active disease. Both conserved end residues are part of each CDR3. D genes are given only for firm matches. Clone size is not always given. Where it is, it says once, few, many or a class for expanded clones.

15 TRBJ1-2 TRBV28 - - CASSRGGDPRYGYTF TGTGCCAGCAGTCGAGGAGGGGATCCGCGCTATGGCTACACCTTC
15 TRBJ1-1 TRBV6-5 - - CASSRGGGVNTEAFF TGTGCCAGCAGCCGGGGAGGTGGGGTTAACACTGAAGCTTTCTTT
17 TRBJ1-1 TRBV18 - - CASSPLLLSGRDTEAFF TGTGCCAGCTCACCGTTATTGCTCTCGGGGAGGGACACTGAAGCTTTCTTT
14 TRBJ1-6 TRBV4-1 - - CASSRPTVNSPLHF TGCGCCAGCAGCCGCCCGACTGTGAATTCACCCCTCCACTTT
14 TRBJ2-7 TRBV23-1 - - CASSLNSLLYEQYF TGCGCCAGCAGTCTTAATAGTTTGCTATACGAGCAGTACTTC
16 TRBJ2-3 TRBV2 TRBD2 - CASSGRRRGSTDTQYF TGTGCCAGCAGCGGGAGGAGGAGGGGAAGCACAGATACGCAGTATTTT
12 TRBJ2-1 TRBV5-5 - - CASSLQDGEQFF TGTGCCAGCAGCTTGCAGGATGGGGAGCAGTTCTTC
14 TRBJ1-2 TRBV28 - - CASSLRTVYYGYTF TGTGCCAGCAGTTTGAGGACAGTATATTATGGCTACACCTTC
13 TRBJ2-1 TRBV11-2 - - CASSLWTANEQFF TGTGCCAGCAGCCTGTGGACAGCAAATGAGCAGTTCTTC
16 TRBJ2-7 TRBV5-6 - - CASSYGAVGGSYEQYF TGTGCCAGCAGCTATGGGGCAGTAGGGGGCTCCTACGAGCAGTACTTC
13 TRBJ2-7 TRBV5-1 - - CASSLGQDYEQYF TGCGCCAGCAGCTTGGGACAGGACTACGAGCAGTACTTC
15 TRBJ1-2 TRBV5-4 TRBD1 - CASSQPGQGMRGYTF TGTGCCAGCAGCCAACCGGGACAGGGGATGAGGGGCTACACCTTC
14 TRBJ1-2 TRBV5-4 - - CASSLGWTAYGYTF TGTGCCAGCAGCTTGGGGTGGACAGCCTATGGCTACACCTTC
18 TRBJ2-1 TRBV7-9 TRBD2 once CASTRLAGGPGAYNEQFF TGTGCCAGCACGCGACTAGCGGGGGGCCCGGGGGCCTACAATGAGCAGTTCTTC
13 TRBJ2-2 TRBV12-5 - - CASGLRGTGELFF TGTGCTAGTGGTTTACGGGGTACCGGGGAGCTGTTTTTT
14 TRBJ1-5 TRBV2 - - CASSDSYSNQPQHF TGTGCCAGCAGTGACAGTTATAGCAATCAGCCCCAGCATTTT
16 TRBJ2-3 TRBV7-9 TRBD1 - CASSAHPGQGEDTQYF TGTGCCAGCAGCGCACACCCGGGACAGGGCGAGGATACGCAGTATTTT
13 TRBJ2-5 TRBV14 - - CASSQIPRETQYF TGTGCCAGCAGCCAAATACCCCGGGAGACCCAGTACTTC
14 TRBJ1-2 TRBV18 - - CASSPSRESGGYTF TGTGCCAGCTCACCCTCGAGAGAATCGGGTGGCTACACCTTC
16 TRBJ2-7 TRBV15 - once CATSRGVEDYVHEQYF TGTGCCACCAGCAGAGGAGTAGAGGACTATGTTCACGAGCAGTACTTC
13 TRBJ1-2 TRBV3-1/TRBV3-2 - - CASSSSQYFGYTF TGTGCCAGCAGCTCAAGCCAATACTTTGGCTACACCTTC
13 TRBJ1-5 TRBV25-1 - - CASSESQDQPQHF TGTGCCAGCAGTGAATCCCAGGATCAGCCCCAGCATTTT
19 TRBJ2-5 TRBV4-1 - - CASSHPLSTEPRSIETQYF TGCGCCAGCAGCCACCCCCTTTCGACAGAACCAAGGTCTATAGAGACCCAGTACTTC
13 TRBJ2-7 TRBV29-1 TRBD1 - CSVRQGGSYEQYF TGCAGCGTGAGACAGGGGGGTTCCTACGAGCAGTACTTC
17 TRBJ2-1 TRBV3-1/TRBV3-2 TRBD2 - CASSQWVAGDEYNEQFF TGTGCCAGCAGCCAATGGGTAGCGGGGGATGAATACAATGAGCAGTTCTTC